What follows describes a single TCR beta chain. There is no known antigen for this receptor. Per-base quality was not reported, and no clone a single base away is much larger than it. Libraries were built with the immunoSEQ multiplex PCR assay. For the multiplex PCR, a mixture combining 60 forward primers for TCR Vbeta segments and 13 reverse primers for TCR Jbeta segments was used. Amplification of the CDR3 region of rearranged TCR beta genes was performed with a multiplex PCR assay on genomic DNA. On the Illumina HiSeq System, the amplified TCR beta libraries were sequenced as 87-base-pair reads. The study's own analysis went as follows. A later analysis counted about 80 million unique TCR beta chains across the 550 to 700 repertoires, and some 11 million of these chains were shared by at least two donors. Raw reads were error-corrected and collapsed into unique sequences by a nearest-neighbor algorithm in which closely related sequences were merged to remove PCR and sequencing errors. Alignment of CDR3 sequences to IMGT reference sequences was used to assign V, D and J gene segments. For a sequence to be retained, a match of at least six nucleotides to both a V gene segment and a J gene segment was required. A rearrangement counted as productive if the CDR3 had no stop codons and remained in frame with V and J, and every other rearrangement counted as non-productive. Following IMGT convention, CDR3 was defined as the stretch from the second conserved V-encoded cysteine up to the conserved J-encoded phenylalanine. Sequences without an unambiguous match to a single V gene segment were excluded from the earlier analysis of almost 600 of the donors. An earlier analysis of over 450 of the donors classified V segments as functional when productive rearrangements were above 56.7% and as segregating when the standard deviation between donors was above 5%. A statistical classification framework was developed to diagnose cytomegalovirus status using the catalog of TCR beta chain sequences. In a later analysis, TCR nucleotide sequences were compared against IMGT/GENE-DB human TR gene sequences so that V and J genes could be assigned. In a later analysis, CDR3 sequences and most-parsimonious VDJ recombination scenarios were assigned using the TCRdist pipeline. A later analysis defined each TCR beta chain by its CDR3 amino acid sequence plus V-gene family, and excluded reads lacking a unique V-gene family. To address suspected cross-contamination and a sequencing artifact, a later analysis removed several hundred highly shared, low-generation-probability nucleotide sequences. For each public chain, a later analysis derived a clonal expansion index from normalized ranks of inferred template counts within each repertoire. In a later analysis, generation probabilities were computed with a VDJ recombination model fitted to out-of-frame rearrangements, and the resulting probabilities were checked against IGoR. A later analysis scored TCR-TCR, TCR-HLA and TCR-CMV co-occurrence with hypergeometric tests, applying a repertoire-size bias correction to TCR pairs. False discovery rates were estimated in a later analysis by permuting HLA or CMV assignments 20 times. In a later analysis, co-occurring TCRs were grouped with DBSCAN, and TCRdist sequence similarity was added when clustering was performed within HLA-allele-positive subsets. Repertoires with fewer than 30,000 or more than 120,000 public chains were left out of co-occurrence clustering, as were several repertoires with anomalous nucleotide sharing. TCRdb's version of the immuneACCESS table is confined to in-frame rearrangements and falls short of the full clone set. An unresolved V gene accounts for under half of the shortfall where checked; the remainder is of unknown origin. The V and J calls and clone size come from that table; D and trimming were worked out from the DNA. The sample table records 85,000 to 120,000 clones; around four fifths of these occur just once. The leading ten clones occupy around 2.6% of the sample.

The data were taken from a study of cytomegalovirus exposure and HLA in healthy donors (dated 2017 in TCRdb). Regarding the research as a whole: According to an earlier analysis of around 600 of the donors, 150 million to 200 million T cells yielded approximately 120 million unique TCR beta sequences and approximately 280 Gb of sequence data. An early release that covered fewer than 750 HLA-typed donors contained approximately 300 gigabases of sequencing data and approximately 85 million unique TCR sequences. The genetic ancestry cluster associated with self-reported Caucasian donors included 81% of the roughly 380 genotyped donors. The study aimed to test whether signatures of past pathogen exposure could be identified by cataloging public T cell receptors. The study used immunosequencing to profile the T cell repertoires of around 600 subjects and linked those repertoires to cytomegalovirus serostatus. Along with the approximately 700-subject first cohort, a separate validation cohort of around 110 different subjects was used. High-throughput TCR immunosequencing, statistical association of individual TCRs with disease status, and machine learning were combined to predict cytomegalovirus infection status. To study patterns of TCR occurrence, a later analysis re-analyzed previously published TCR beta repertoires from under 750 donors and added high-resolution HLA genotyping. Rather than drawing on any new phenotypic data, the later analysis identified candidate immune exposures from TCR beta sequences and the way those sequences occurred across donors. An earlier analysis of fewer than 700 of the donors applied high-throughput TCR beta sequencing to assess whether each TCR beta V gene segment acted as functional or pseudogenic. Donor age, sex, ethnicity and CMV serostatus were compiled together with the repertoire data. Genome-wide SNP genotypes for about 60% of the 666 donors were used in a later genetic analysis, which treated that subset as a discovery cohort. All discovery cohort repertoires had been generated using a single sequencing platform. Class I and class II HLA loci were covered by the typing at four-digit resolution. Typing coverage differed by locus: A, B, C, DRB1 and DQB1 were typed in roughly 620-630 donors, DQA1 in about 510, DPA1 in some 610, and DPB1 in 400 to 490. Four or five DR-DQ haplotypes were treated as single units for association and clustering because of strong linkage in the cohort. On average, roughly 240,000 unique TCR beta nucleotide sequences were sequenced per donor among some 430 genotyped donors of the cohort, with roughly 20% of those sequences being non-productive.

The germline V gene (reference sequence) supplies CDR1 LNHDA and CDR2 SQIVND. Trimming leaves V shorter by 6 bases and J shorter by 2 bases, with the junction holding 3 bases beyond the gene matches. The CDR3, from cysteine to phenylalanine, totals 14 residues. The entry retains the CDR3 DNA only, 42 bases that are in frame from base 1. The full study reports these points: In a later genetic analysis, a missense DCLRE1C variant was associated with V-gene and J-gene trimming of TCR beta chains, and the association was replicated in an independent cohort. In a later analysis, over 15,000 TCR beta sequences were associated with specific HLA alleles at a false discovery rate of 0.05. Most TCR sequences were seen in very few donors, while some public TCRs were found in many individuals. It was suggested by the authors that the approach could potentially be generalized to other disease states and immunological phenotypes. A further reported finding was that TCR beta sequences accurately predicted the HLA-A and HLA-B alleles for most subjects in the first cohort. Roughly uniform sequencing depth across donors was assumed in presence/absence analyses, although this assumption may not hold. A total of fewer than 200 TCR beta chains were listed by the study as associated with cytomegalovirus. According to a later genetic analysis, donors in an Asian-associated ancestry cluster had fewer N-insertions in productive TCRs than the approximately 690-donor mean. Some IMGT-functional V segments, including TRBV6-2 and TRBV6-3, could not be told apart with the 87-base-pair reads, so those segments were excluded. Correlated functional status among segregating V segments might reflect linkage disequilibrium, but an unknown experimental factor could not be ruled out. According to a later analysis, TCR association rates differed among HLA loci, with DRB1 alleles showing the most associated TCRs and HLA-C alleles showing the fewest. Strong co-occurrence of HLA alleles, especially DR and DQ, made assigning TCR associations to individual alleles difficult. A later analysis reported that several top co-occurrence clusters appeared linked to parvovirus B19, influenza, CMV and Epstein-Barr virus. Roughly 17 rarely observed V segments, including chromosome 9 orphons, were excluded from the earlier analysis of some 590 of the donors because counts were too low. Broadly in line with IMGT annotations, most TCR beta V segments showed up in productive rearrangements about 90% or about 30% of the time in an earlier analysis of roughly 590 of the donors. Most CMV-associated TCR beta chains appeared to be HLA-restricted in a later analysis, and the HLA associations seemed to be driven largely by CMV exposure. This cohort had only TCR beta chains sequenced, and the lack of alpha or paired-chain data limited which features could be detected. Immune exposure information for the cohort was limited to CMV serostatus. In vitro tests confirmed that three of the cytomegalovirus-associated TCR beta chains recognize cytomegalovirus antigens. The sequencing pipeline was judged likely to have produced a cluster of highly shared sequence variants as a technical artifact. In a later analysis, HLA-associated TCR beta chains showed more clonal expansion and lower generation probabilities than non-associated chains that were equally common. Because HLA typing was missing for some donors at each locus, association tests included only the typed subset. Cytomegalovirus status was reported to be diagnosed by the classifier with high specificity and sensitivity in both the original and validation cohorts.

The cohort was made up of around 720 healthy bone marrow donors. All cohort members were sampled while nominally healthy, although unrecorded immune exposures were likely present. The donor tested CMV seronegative, placing the donor among the 352 seronegative members of the cohort. Every donor gave a peripheral blood sample, and the peripheral blood mononuclear cells from that sample were used for TCR beta sequencing. The Qiagen DNeasy Blood Extraction Kit was used to extract genomic DNA from the blood cell samples. The clonotype originates from a man aged 35-49 years in good health and CMV-seronegative. Sequenced material: PBMCs. Recombination connected TRBV19 to TRBJ2-7, with 11 bases in between that match TRBD1. The CDR3 reads CASSGTGGAYEQYF. The nucleotide sequence reads TGTGCCAGTAGCGGGACAGGGGGGGCCTACGAGCAGTACTTC.